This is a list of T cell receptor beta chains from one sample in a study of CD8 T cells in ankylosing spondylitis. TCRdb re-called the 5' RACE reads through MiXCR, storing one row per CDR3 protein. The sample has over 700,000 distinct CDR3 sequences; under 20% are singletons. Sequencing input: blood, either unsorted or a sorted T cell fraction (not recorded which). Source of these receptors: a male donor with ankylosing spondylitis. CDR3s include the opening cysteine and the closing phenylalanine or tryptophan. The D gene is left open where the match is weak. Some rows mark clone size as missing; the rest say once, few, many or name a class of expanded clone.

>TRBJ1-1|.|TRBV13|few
TGTGCCAGCAGCCAGACAGCAAACACTGAAGCTTTCTTT
CASSQTANTEAFF
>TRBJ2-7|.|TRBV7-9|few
TGTGCCAGCAGTCACCCTAGTTGGGTGTACGAGCAGTACTTC
CASSHPSWVYEQYF
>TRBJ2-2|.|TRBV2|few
TGTGCCAGCAGCGGCGCGGGGTCTCCGCCTAACACCGGGGAGCTGTTTTTT
CASSGAGSPPNTGELFF
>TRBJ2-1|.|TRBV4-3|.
TGCGCCAGCAGCCAATATTGGGCGCTCGCAGCCTCGGGGTCCTACAATGAGCAGTTCTTC
CASSQYWALAASGSYNEQFF
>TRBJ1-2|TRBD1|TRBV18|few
TGTGCCAGCTCTCTGGGACAGATAATCTATGGCTACACCTTC
CASSLGQIIYGYTF
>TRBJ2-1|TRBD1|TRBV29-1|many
TGCAGCGCCGCAACCGGGACAGGCTCCTACAATGAGCAGTTCTTC
CSAATGTGSYNEQFF
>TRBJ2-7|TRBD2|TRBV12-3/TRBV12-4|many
TGTGCCAGCAGTTTTAATAGCGGGAACTACGAGCAGTACTTC
CASSFNSGNYEQYF
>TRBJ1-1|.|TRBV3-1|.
TGTGCCAGCAGCCAAGATGGCCCCGAAGCTTTCTTT
CASSQDGPEAFF
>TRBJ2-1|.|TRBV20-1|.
TGCAGTGCTAGAGATGGGGCGGATTCCTACAATGAGCAGTTCTTC
CSARDGADSYNEQFF
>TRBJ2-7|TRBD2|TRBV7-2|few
TGTGCCAGCAGCCTAGCGGGAGCCCCTCTCGAGCAGTACTTC
CASSLAGAPLEQYF
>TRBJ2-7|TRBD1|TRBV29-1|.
TGCAGCGTTACGGTGACAGGGTCTAGAGAGCAGTACTTC
CSVTVTGSREQYF
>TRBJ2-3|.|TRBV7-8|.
TGTGCCAGCAGCTCTCCTTCTGTACCTAGCACAGATACGCAGTATTTT
CASSSPSVPSTDTQYF
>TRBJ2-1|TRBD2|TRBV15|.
TGTGCCACCAGCAGAGATCTAGCGGACAATGAGCAGTTCTTC
CATSRDLADNEQFF
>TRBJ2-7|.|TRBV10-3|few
TGTGCCATCAGTGAGCCTCCAGGGGGGGCCCCCATTGGCGAGCAGTACTTC
CAISEPPGGAPIGEQYF
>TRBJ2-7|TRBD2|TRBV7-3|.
TGTGCCAGCAGCTCCGGACTAGCGAGGGAGCAGTACTTC
CASSSGLAREQYF
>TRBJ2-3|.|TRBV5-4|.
TGTGCCAGCAGCTCCCCTGGGGGGCATACGCAGTATTTT
CASSSPGGHTQYF
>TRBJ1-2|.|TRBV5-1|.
TGCGCCAGCAGCTTGGGGGGCGGCCGGTATGGCTACACCTTC
CASSLGGGRYGYTF
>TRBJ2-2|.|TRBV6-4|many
TGTGCCAGCAGTGAAGCGAACACCGGGGAGCTGTTTTTT
CASSEANTGELFF
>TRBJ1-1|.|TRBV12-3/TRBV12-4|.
TGTGCCAGCAGTTGGGACAAGAACACTGAAGCTTTCTTT
CASSWDKNTEAFF
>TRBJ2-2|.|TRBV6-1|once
TGTGCCATCTTTGATGGGGGGCGTAGCACCGGGGAGCTGTTTTTT
CAIFDGGRSTGELFF
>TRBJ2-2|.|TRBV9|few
TGTGCCAGCAGCGGCCGGATACCGAACCGTGGGGGGGAGCTGTTTTTT
CASSGRIPNRGGELFF
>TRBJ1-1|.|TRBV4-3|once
TGCGCCAGCAGCTCTCAGGCGATAAACACTGAAGCTTTCTTT
CASSSQAINTEAFF